Detailed here is one T cell receptor (beta chain). Its target is unknown. Among the donors, all were healthy bone marrow donors. The record originates from a study of cytomegalovirus exposure and HLA in healthy donors. For the study at large: For the roughly 400 genotyped donors, around 76% fell within the Caucasian-associated ancestry cluster.

Use of 60 Vbeta and 13 Jbeta primers characterized the PCR. The table came from immunoSEQ multiplex PCR; TCRdb's copy has only in-frame clones and leaves some out. The sample holds some 170,000 clones, less than 80% seen once. Points from the study as a whole: Earlier analysis found most TCR beta V segments productive about 90% or about 30% of the time. When analyzed later, a missense DCLRE1C variant was found to be linked to TCR beta V- and J-gene trimming.

V trimming: 4 bases; J trimming: 2 bases; junction bases outside the gene matches: 5. This CDR3 has 15 amino acids. Germline V lookup: CDR1 MGHRA, CDR2 YSYEKL. Material: PBMCs. The receptor was derived from a man between 35 and 55 years old in good health and CMV-seronegative. The chain joins TRBV4-1 to TRBJ1-3, with 7 positions matching TRBD1. The CDR3 loop reads CASSRSTGTGNTIYF. The CDR3 region has the DNA TGCGCCAGCAGCCGATCGACAGGGACTGGAAACACCATATATTTT.